This T cell receptor beta chain came from a study of T cells in narcolepsy. Study context: Donors had narcolepsy type 1 or type 2, or were healthy controls.

The CDR3 has 18 amino acids. Per the germline V gene, CDR1 is SGHTA and CDR2 is FQGTGA. V lost 0 bases, J lost 0 bases, and 12 bases lay in between. Method: immunoSEQ multiplex PCR; TCRdb's copy keeps in-frame clones and lacks some. The sample has more than 30,000 clones, less than 90% seen once. Findings of the study overall: Autoreactive clonotypes reportedly recurred in blood of same and different patients, not controls. Some memory CD4+ repertoires had no autoreactive clone sequences. Autoreactive HCRT-specific and TRIB2-specific clonotypes were marked in same-patient CSF-versus-blood CD4+ comparisons.

With respect to this clone: The antigen remains unidentified.

This sequence was found in a human donor with narcolepsy. The chain is built from TRBV7-3 and TRBJ2-6; D is unresolved. Sequencing used CD45RA- memory CD4+ T cells from PBMCs. The CDR3 DNA reads TGTGCCAGCAGCTTAACGGGCGGCGGAAGCTCTGGGGCCAACGTCCTGACTTTC. Its protein product is CASSLTGGGSSGANVLTF.